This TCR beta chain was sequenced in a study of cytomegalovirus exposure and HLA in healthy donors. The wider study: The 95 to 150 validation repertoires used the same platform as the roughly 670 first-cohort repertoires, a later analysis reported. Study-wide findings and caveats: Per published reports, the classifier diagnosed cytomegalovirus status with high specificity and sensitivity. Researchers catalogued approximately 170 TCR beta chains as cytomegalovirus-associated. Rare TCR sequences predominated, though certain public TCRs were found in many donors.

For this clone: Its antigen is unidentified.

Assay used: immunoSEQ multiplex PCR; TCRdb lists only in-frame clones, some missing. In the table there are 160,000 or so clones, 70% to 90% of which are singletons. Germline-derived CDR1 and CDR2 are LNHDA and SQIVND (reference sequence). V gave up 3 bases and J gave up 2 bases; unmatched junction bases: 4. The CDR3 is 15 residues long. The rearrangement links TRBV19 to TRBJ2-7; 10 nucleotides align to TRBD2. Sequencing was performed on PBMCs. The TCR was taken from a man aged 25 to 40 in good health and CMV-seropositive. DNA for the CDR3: TGTGCCAGTAGTATTACTAGCGGGAACGCCTACGAGCAGTACTTC. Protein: CASSITSGNAYEQYF.